This T cell receptor beta chain was sequenced in a study of T cell responses to AZD1222 COVID-19 vaccine. Clones were read by immunoSEQ multiplex PCR, and TCRdb kept only the in-frame ones, dropping some. Of some 100,000 clones listed, over 90% are singletons. Overall study results and limits: Spike-specific TCRs gained breadth and depth after people received two AZD1222 doses.

The CDR3 has 12 amino acids. Germline lookup yields CDR1 SEHNR and CDR2 FQNEAQ (reference sequence). Trimming stripped 5 bases from V and 14 bases from J, with 13 bases between. Details on this clone: Its antigen remains unidentified.

The sequence was obtained from an adult in good health. The rearrangement links TRBV7-9 to TRBJ1-6, with D possibly TRBD1 on 6 matching bases. The sequencing used peripheral blood, collected on day 0 of AZD1222 vaccination. This CDR3 reads CASSPPQGTLHF. CDR3 sequence (DNA): TGTGCCAGCAGCCCCCCACAGGGTACCCTCCACTTT.